Sequencing of this TCR beta chain was carried out in a study of blood T cell repertoires in COVID-19. At the level of the study: The origin of the acute and convalescent COVID-19 samples was the United States, Italy and Spain. T cells, B-cell-depleted T cells, or PBMCs provided the cDNA or gDNA that served as material.

Authors' analysis steps: Using reference gene primer amplification, nucleated cell counts were estimated. Sequenced by immunoSEQ multiplex PCR; TCRdb stores in-frame clones only, minus some. Clone size and V and J calls were adopted from that table, with D and trimming inferred from the DNA. The sample has some 93,000 clones, approximately 86% seen once. The sequence was collected from a man in his 60s with acute or convalescent COVID-19. The specimen sequenced was peripheral blood.

The CDR3 region is CAIASSGARGHNYGYTF. CDR3 coding DNA: TGTGCCATCGCCTCTTCTGGGGCCAGGGGGCATAACTATGGCTACACCTTC. This rearrangement joins TRBV10-3 to TRBJ1-2; 8 bases align to TRBD1. CDR1 and CDR2 from the germline V gene are ENHRY and SYGVKD. The CDR3 totals 17 residues. The J segment lost 1 base and the V segment lost 8 bases, leaving 15 bases of the junction unmatched.